These 17 T cell receptor beta chains were sequenced from one sample in a study of beta chain features in type 1 diabetes (dated by TCRdb to the late 2010s). The library came from the immunoSEQ multiplex PCR assay. All of the isolated RNA was reverse transcribed with the High Capacity cDNA Reverse Transcription Kit, so expressed TCRB transcripts were sequenced. The source is immuneACCESS, and TCRdb retained only in-frame sequences with V and J called. Part of the clones is not carried over; for the studies checked, unresolved V genes explain less than half of this, and the remainder is unexplained. This sample comprises around 500,000 clones, 30% of them detected only once. The ten biggest clones cover roughly 0.066% of the sample. The sample was naive CD4+ T cells from blood. The meaning of the sample's cell subset or site label: true naive CD4+ T cells. The receptors were sampled from a man between 18 and 29 years old in good health.

This clone was seen a few times. A clone one base away is much larger, so this may be a read error. The chain is built from TRBV7-8 and TRBJ2-3; no clear D. This CDR3 has 11 amino acids. V gave up 3 bases and J gave up 4 bases, with 2 bases separating them. Germline values: CDR1 SGHVS, CDR2 FQNEAQ. CDR3 DNA: TGTGCCAGCAGCTTTGCAGATACGCAGTATTTT. Amino acids: CASSFADTQYF.

The chain links TRBV2 to TRBJ2-3; D gene uncertain. The CDR3 contains 13 residues. V lost 7 bases, J lost 2 bases, and 10 bases lay in between. CDR1 and CDR2 from the germline V gene are SNHLY and FYNNEI. Here the CDR3 DNA reads TGTGCCAGCAAGGAACAGAACACAGATACGCAGTATTTT. As protein: CASKEQNTDTQYF. Full variable domain (missing parts from reference TRBV2 and TRBJ2-3): EPEVTQTPSHQVTQMGQEVILRCVPISNHLYFYWYRQILGQKVEFLVSFYNNEISEKSEIFDDQFSVERPDGSNFTLKIRSTKLEDSAMYFCASKEQNTDTQYFGPGTRLTVL.

The genes are TRBV15 and TRBJ2-7, with D possibly TRBD1 on 5 matching bases. This CDR3 has 14 amino acids. The ends were cut back, 1 base at V and 4 bases at J, with 11 bases in the middle. The V gene's germline CDR1 is LNHNV and CDR2 YYDKDF (reference sequence). The CDR3 here is CATSRGGHPYEQYF. CDR3 DNA: TGTGCCACCAGCAGAGGTGGACATCCATACGAGCAGTACTTC.

This clone was recorded a few times. The chain combines TRBV4-3 with TRBJ1-2; possibly TRBD1 for D (5 bases). The CDR3 totals 15 residues. V was clipped by 0 bases and J by 7 bases, with 15 bases between them. Germline CDR1 is LGHNA and CDR2 is YSLEER. The CDR3 sequence: CASSQDAGAGRGYTF. Here the CDR3 DNA reads TGCGCCAGCAGCCAAGATGCCGGGGCCGGGCGTGGCTACACCTTC.

The chain recombines TRBV5-4 with TRBJ2-1; D is uncertain. Trimming took 3 bases from V and 8 from J, leaving 6 bases between them. CDR1 and CDR2 from the germline V gene are SGHNT and YYREEE (reference sequence). CDR3 length: 11 amino acids. CDR3: CASSSWDEQFF. Written as DNA, the CDR3 is TGTGCCAGCAGCTCTTGGGATGAGCAGTTCTTC.

This clone appeared a few times. The chain has TRBV10-3 and TRBJ2-5, with 8 bases that match TRBD2. Germline CDR1 reads ENHRY; CDR2 reads SYGVKD. Germline trimming cut 0 bases from V and 2 bases from J; bases unmatched to any gene: 8. The CDR3 contains 17 residues. The CDR3 sequence is CAISESSPRGGQETQYF. Here the CDR3 DNA reads TGTGCCATCAGTGAGTCGAGTCCACGGGGGGGTCAAGAGACCCAGTACTTC.

The rearrangement links TRBV4-3 to TRBJ2-3; D possibly corresponds to TRBD2 (6 bases). Per germline, CDR1 LGHNA and CDR2 YSLEER. This CDR3 is 16 amino acids long. V lost 3 bases and J lost 1, with 14 bases in between. DNA for the CDR3: TGCGCCAGCAGCCAGGGGGGACTGGAGGGCACAGATACGCAGTATTTT. Translation: CASSQGGLEGTDTQYF.

The chain is built from TRBV7-2 and TRBJ1-1; D remains ambiguous. The CDR3 totals 13 residues. Trimming removed 2 bases at V and 1 base at J, with 5 bases between. Germline values: CDR1 SGHTA, CDR2 FQGNSA. This CDR3 reads CASSLHQNTEAFF. CDR3 nucleotide sequence: TGTGCCAGCAGCTTACACCAGAACACTGAAGCTTTCTTT.

This clone was found a few times. The chain couples TRBV29-1 to TRBJ2-1, with 11 bases fitting TRBD2. CDR1 and CDR2 (germline): SQVTM, ANQGSEA. There are 15 residues in the CDR3. The ends lost 5 bases at V and 7 bases at J; junction bases unmatched: 10. For the CDR3, the DNA is TGCAGCGTTACTAGCGGGAGAGCATGGTCAAATGAGCAGTTCTTC. Translated: CSVTSGRAWSNEQFF.

This clone was counted between two and nine times. The genes are TRBV4-1 and TRBJ2-5; TRBD1 agrees at 7 bases. J gave up 5 bases and V 4 bases, and 4 bases lay outside the gene matches. This CDR3 is 13 amino acids long. Per germline, CDR1 MGHRA and CDR2 YSYEKL. The CDR3 nucleotides read TGCGCCAGCAGCCTGACAGGGTTGGAGACCCAGTACTTC. Translation gives CASSLTGLETQYF.

The chain combines TRBV18 with TRBJ2-2, with D hard to call. Per the germline V gene, CDR1 is KGHSH and CDR2 is LQKENI. Trimming removed 3 bases at V and 5 bases at J, with 4 bases between. The CDR3 sequence is 12 residues long. The CDR3, as DNA: TGTGCCAGCTCACCCTGGACCGGGGAGCTGTTTTTT. Protein product: CASSPWTGELFF.

This clone has just a few counts. The chain recombines TRBV5-1 with TRBJ2-7; D not certain. The CDR3 extends over 12 amino acids. Per germline, CDR1 SGHRS and CDR2 YFSETQ. Trimming took 1 base from V and 5 from J, leaving 7 bases between them. This chain's CDR3 is CASSLTSDEQYF. The CDR3 DNA is TGCGCCAGCAGCTTGACCTCGGACGAGCAGTACTTC.

Of note for this clone: The same CDR3 arises from other DNA sequences in this sample as well. The chain recombines TRBV30 with TRBJ2-1, with a tentative D call TRBD2 (6 bases). V was shortened by 3 bases and J by 0 bases, with 9 bases between the two germline ends. This CDR3 is built from 14 residues. The germline gives CDR1 GTSNPN, CDR2 SVGIG (reference sequence). As DNA, the CDR3 is TGTGCCTGGAGCTCCGGGAGCTCCTACAATGAGCAGTTCTTC. Translated, it gives CAWSSGSSYNEQFF.

The rearrangement links TRBV29-1 to TRBJ2-1; 11 bases match TRBD2. CDR1 is SQVTM, CDR2 ANQGSEA, per germline. After removal of 3 bases from V and 9 bases from J, the junction contained 4 bases not matched to a gene. This CDR3 region has 13 residues. In nucleotides, the CDR3 is TGCAGCGTTGAGGTAGCGGGAGGGGCTGAGCAGTTCTTC. Translated, it gives CSVEVAGGAEQFF.

The rearrangement joins TRBV29-1 to TRBJ2-3; a possible D gene is TRBD2 (6 bases). V lost 4 bases, J lost 0 bases, and 11 bases lay in between. The CDR3 has 14 residues. Per germline, CDR1 SQVTM and CDR2 ANQGSEA. CDR3 DNA: TGCAGCGTTGGGCCGGGACTCAGCACAGATACGCAGTATTTT. Amino acids: CSVGPGLSTDTQYF.

The chain employs TRBV9 and TRBJ2-2, with 12 bases that match TRBD2. The V gene end was trimmed by 6 bases and the J gene end by 2 bases; junction bases not matched to a gene: 5. This CDR3 has 16 amino acids. Germline assignment: CDR1 SGDLS and CDR2 YYNGEE. The CDR3 sequence: CASTQTSGGNTGELFF. The CDR3 DNA sequence: TGTGCCAGCACTCAGACTAGCGGGGGTAACACCGGGGAGCTGTTTTTT.

The chain has TRBV23-1 and TRBJ2-1; D is ambiguous. TRBV23-1 is given ORF status, its function remaining uncertain. V was pared by 0 bases and J by 0 bases, with 12 bases between. The CDR3 loop spans 17 amino acids. The CDR3 protein is CASSQSGSAVSYNEQFF. The CDR3 bases are TGCGCCAGCAGTCAATCTGGATCGGCGGTCTCCTACAATGAGCAGTTCTTC.